This record concerns one T cell receptor (beta chain) sequence. Its antigen is not yet known. No much larger clone is present one base from it, and per-base qualities are unavailable. These data come from a study of cytomegalovirus exposure and HLA in healthy donors (dated by TCRdb to 2016 to 2017). Notes on the research overall: According to an earlier analysis of several hundred of the donors, some 180 million T cells yielded over 100 million unique TCR beta sequences and around 300 Gb of sequence data. A later analysis re-examined previously published TCR beta repertoires from just over 650 donors and added high-resolution HLA genotyping to investigate patterns of TCR occurrence. About five DR-DQ haplotypes were handled as single units for association and clustering because linkage in the cohort was strong. A separate validation cohort of roughly 110 different subjects was used in addition to the approximately 610-subject first cohort. To predict cytomegalovirus infection status, the study brought together high-throughput TCR immunosequencing, statistical association of individual TCRs with disease status, and machine learning. HLA typing covered class I and class II loci at four-digit resolution. An earlier analysis of several hundred of the donors applied high-throughput TCR beta sequencing to assess whether each TCR beta V gene segment acted as functional or pseudogenic. Every repertoire in the discovery cohort had been generated on one and the same sequencing platform. The study profiled the T cell repertoires of fewer than 850 subjects by immunosequencing and related them to cytomegalovirus serostatus. The number of typed donors differed by locus: about 629-630 for A, B, C, DRB1 and DQB1; 500 to 550 for DQA1; 606 for DPA1; and around 450 for DPB1. Roughly 300 gigabases of sequencing data and around 80 million unique TCR sequences made up an early release that covered nearly 650 HLA-typed donors. The later analysis used no new phenotypic data to find candidate immune exposures, relying instead on TCR beta sequences and their occurrence across donors. In a later genetic analysis, genome-wide SNP genotypes for about 65% of the roughly 670 donors were used, and that subset was treated as a discovery cohort. The study was designed to test whether signatures of past pathogen exposure could be identified by cataloging public T cell receptors. Of the 300 to 400 genotyped donors, 81% fell in the genetic ancestry cluster associated with self-reported Caucasian donors. Among around 400 genotyped donors of the cohort, an average of approximately 240,000 unique TCR beta nucleotide sequences was sequenced per donor, of which 15% to 20% were non-productive. Alongside the repertoire data, information on donor age, sex, ethnicity and CMV serostatus was compiled. Beyond this particular receptor, the publication reports: The study gave a list of around 170 TCR beta chains associated with cytomegalovirus. The classifier was reported to diagnose cytomegalovirus status with high specificity and sensitivity in both the original and validation cohorts. The cohort was sequenced for TCR beta chains only, and without alpha or paired-chain data the features that could be detected were limited. The 87-base-pair reads could not distinguish some IMGT-functional V segments, including TRBV6-2 and TRBV6-3, so those segments were excluded. Broadly in line with IMGT annotations, most TCR beta V segments showed up in productive rearrangements about 87% or about 30% of the time in an earlier analysis of a few hundred of the donors. Because HLA typing was missing for some donors at each locus, association tests included only the typed subset. In a later analysis, most CMV-associated TCR beta chains were found to appear HLA-restricted, with HLA associations seemingly driven largely by CMV exposure. A later analysis found that HLA-associated TCR beta chains were more clonally expanded and had lower generation probabilities than equally common non-associated chains. Immune exposure information for the cohort was limited to CMV serostatus. A few of the identified cytomegalovirus-associated TCR beta chains were confirmed in vitro to be specific for cytomegalovirus antigens. A further reported finding was that TCR beta sequences accurately predicted the HLA-A and HLA-B alleles for most subjects in the first cohort. In a later analysis, several top co-occurrence clusters were reported to appear linked to parvovirus B19, influenza, CMV and Epstein-Barr virus. A later genetic analysis reported fewer N-insertions in productive TCRs among donors in an Asian-associated ancestry cluster than the approximately 700-donor mean. Most TCR sequences were seen in very few donors, while some public TCRs were found in many individuals. Linkage disequilibrium might explain the correlated functional status among segregating V segments, but an unknown experimental factor could not be ruled out. At a false discovery rate of 0.05, a later analysis linked some 17,000 TCR beta sequences to specific HLA alleles. The authors suggested that the approach could potentially be generalized to other disease states and immunological phenotypes. A cluster of highly shared sequence variants was judged likely to be a technical artifact of the sequencing pipeline. The earlier analysis of 450 to 700 of the donors excluded seventeen rarely observed V segments, including chromosome 9 orphons, because counts were too low. Roughly uniform sequencing depth across donors was assumed in presence/absence analyses, although this assumption may not hold. When HLA alleles, especially DR and DQ, strongly co-occurred, attributing TCR associations to individual alleles was difficult. In a later genetic analysis, a missense DCLRE1C variant was associated with V-gene and J-gene trimming of TCR beta chains, and the association was replicated in an independent cohort. In a later analysis, the rate of TCR association differed among HLA loci, with DRB1 alleles having the most associated TCRs and HLA-C alleles having the fewest.

In the germline V gene, CDR1 corresponds to LGHNA and CDR2 to YNFKEQ. Spanning cysteine to phenylalanine, the CDR3 consists of 15 amino acids. Only the CDR3 DNA is retained, 45 bases long and in frame from the first base. V and J lose 0 bases and 7 bases, and a span of 13 bases separates them. In total, roughly 670 healthy bone marrow donors made up the cohort. All cohort members were sampled while nominally healthy, although unrecorded immune exposures were likely present. The donor was CMV seropositive and belonged to the group of more than 250 seropositive cohort members. Each donor provided a peripheral blood sample, and peripheral blood mononuclear cells were used for TCR beta sequencing. Genomic DNA was extracted from the blood cell samples with the Qiagen DNeasy Blood Extraction Kit. To prepare the library, the immunoSEQ multiplex PCR assay was applied. A mixture of 60 forward primers for TCR Vbeta segments and 13 reverse primers for TCR Jbeta segments was used in the multiplex PCR. The CDR3 region of rearranged TCR beta genes was amplified from genomic DNA with a multiplex PCR assay. The amplified TCR beta libraries were sequenced on the Illumina HiSeq System as 87-base-pair reads. The paper's processing steps were these. In a later analysis, tens of millions of unique TCR beta chains were counted across the approximately 640 repertoires, and roughly 10 million of these chains were shared by at least two donors. A nearest-neighbor algorithm error-corrected the raw reads and collapsed the reads into unique sequences, merging closely related sequences to remove PCR and sequencing errors. To assign V, D and J gene segments, CDR3 sequences were aligned to IMGT reference sequences. For a sequence to be retained, at least a six-nucleotide match to both a V gene segment and a J gene segment was required. A rearrangement was called productive if the CDR3 had no stop codons and remained in frame with V and J, and every other rearrangement was called non-productive. CDR3 was defined according to IMGT convention as the region running from the second conserved V-encoded cysteine to the conserved J-encoded phenylalanine. Sequences without an unambiguous match to a single V gene segment were excluded from the earlier analysis of about 600 of the donors. In an earlier analysis of almost 600 of the donors, a V segment was called functional when productive rearrangements were above 56.7%, and segregating when the standard deviation between donors exceeded 5%. To diagnose cytomegalovirus status from the catalog of TCR beta chain sequences, a statistical classification framework was built. V and J gene assignment, in a later analysis, came from comparing TCR nucleotide sequences with IMGT/GENE-DB human TR gene sequences. A later analysis assigned CDR3 sequences and most-parsimonious VDJ recombination scenarios with the TCRdist pipeline. A later analysis defined each TCR beta chain by its CDR3 amino acid sequence plus V-gene family, and excluded reads lacking a unique V-gene family. A later analysis removed 592 highly shared, low-generation-probability nucleotide sequences to deal with suspected cross-contamination and a sequencing artifact. For each public chain, a later analysis derived a clonal expansion index from normalized ranks of inferred template counts within each repertoire. In a later analysis, generation probabilities were computed with a VDJ recombination model fitted to out-of-frame rearrangements, and the resulting probabilities were checked against IGoR. A later analysis scored TCR-TCR, TCR-HLA and TCR-CMV co-occurrence with hypergeometric tests, applying a repertoire-size bias correction to TCR pairs. In a later analysis, false discovery rates were estimated by permuting HLA or CMV assignments 20 times. In a later analysis, co-occurring TCRs were grouped with DBSCAN, and TCRdist sequence similarity was added when clustering was performed within HLA-allele-positive subsets. Repertoires with fewer than 30,000 or more than 120,000 public chains were left out of co-occurrence clustering, as were several repertoires with anomalous nucleotide sharing. This immuneACCESS table, as held by TCRdb, lists in-frame sequences with V and J called but not all clones. Of the missing ones, under half trace to an unresolved V gene in checked studies; the others have no known cause. V and J calls plus clone size are reproduced from that table; the DNA served to infer D and trimming. This sample comprises fewer than 200,000 clones, 80% to 90% of them detected only once. The ten largest clones capture approximately 7% of the sample.

The sequence was collected from a woman aged 25 to 45 in good health and CMV-seropositive. The V gene is TRBV4-2 and the J gene is TRBJ1-5, and TRBD1 may be the D gene, going by 6 matching bases. Input material: PBMCs. The nucleotide sequence is given as TGTGCCAGCAGCCAAGATAGGAGCAGGGGACAGCCCCAGCATTTT. Its translation reads: CASSQDRSRGQPQHF.